This TCR beta chain emerged from a study of blood T cell repertoires in COVID-19. About the study: The analysed material was cDNA or gDNA that came from T cells, B-cell-depleted T cells, or PBMCs.

In the original workflow: Amplified reference gene primers provided the basis for estimating nucleated cell counts. Sequencing was performed with immunoSEQ multiplex PCR; in TCRdb, only in-frame clones are kept and a portion is missing. That table is the source of V, J and clone size, and D and trimming were worked out from the DNA. The sample includes just under 65,000 clones, 78% of them seen just once. The CDR3 loop spans 15 amino acids. Germline CDR1 reads SGDLS; CDR2 reads YYNGEE. With 0 bases removed from V and 5 bases from J, the gap between germline ends came to 14 bases. Enrollment of patients from Seattle took place during active infection, with longitudinal follow-up.

The sample was peripheral blood. The clonotype was recovered from a man in his 60s with COVID-19, enrolled during active disease. The gene calls are TRBV9 and TRBJ2-5, with D possibly TRBD1 on 6 matching bases. In DNA, the CDR3 is TGTGCCAGCAGCGTAGGGTTGACAGGATGGGAGACCCAGTACTTC. Its protein product is CASSVGLTGWETQYF. The entire variable domain, with the rest obtained from reference TRBV9 and TRBJ2-5, is as follows: DSGVTQTPKHLITATGQRVTLRCSPRSGDLSVYWYQQSLDQGLQFLIQYYNGEERAKGNILERFSAQQFPDLHSELNLSSLELGDSALYFCASSVGLTGWETQYFGPGTRLLVL.